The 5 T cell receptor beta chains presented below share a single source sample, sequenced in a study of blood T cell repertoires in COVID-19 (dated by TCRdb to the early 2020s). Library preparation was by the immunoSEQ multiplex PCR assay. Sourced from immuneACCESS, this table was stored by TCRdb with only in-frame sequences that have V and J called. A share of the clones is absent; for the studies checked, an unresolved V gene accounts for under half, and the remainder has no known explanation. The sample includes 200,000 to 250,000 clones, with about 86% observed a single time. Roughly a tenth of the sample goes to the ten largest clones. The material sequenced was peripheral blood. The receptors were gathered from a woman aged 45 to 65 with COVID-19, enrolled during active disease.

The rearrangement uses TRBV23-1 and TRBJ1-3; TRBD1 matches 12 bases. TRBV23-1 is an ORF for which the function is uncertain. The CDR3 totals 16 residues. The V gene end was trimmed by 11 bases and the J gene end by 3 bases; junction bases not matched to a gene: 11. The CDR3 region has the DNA TGCGCCGGGGGTGGGACAGGGGGCTTGAATGGAAACACCATATATTTT. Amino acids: CAGGGTGGLNGNTIYF.

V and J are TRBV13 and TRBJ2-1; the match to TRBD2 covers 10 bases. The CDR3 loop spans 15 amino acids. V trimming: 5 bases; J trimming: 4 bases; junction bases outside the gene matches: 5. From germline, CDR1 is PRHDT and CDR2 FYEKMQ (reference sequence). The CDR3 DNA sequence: TGTGCCAGCAGCCTAACTAGCGGGGTATACAATGAGCAGTTCTTC. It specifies CASSLTSGVYNEQFF.

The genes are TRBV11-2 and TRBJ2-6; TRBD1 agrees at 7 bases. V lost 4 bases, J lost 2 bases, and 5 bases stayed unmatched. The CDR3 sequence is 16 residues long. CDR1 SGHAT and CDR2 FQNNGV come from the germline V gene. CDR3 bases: TGTGCCAGCAGCTCCCCCGACAGGGCTGGGGCCAACGTCCTGACTTTC. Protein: CASSSPDRAGANVLTF.

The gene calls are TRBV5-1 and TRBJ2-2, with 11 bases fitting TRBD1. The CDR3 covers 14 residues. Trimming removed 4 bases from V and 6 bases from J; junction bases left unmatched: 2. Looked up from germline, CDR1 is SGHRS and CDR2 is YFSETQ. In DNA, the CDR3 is TGCGCCAGCAGCCCGGGACAGGGGGCCGGGGAGCTGTTTTTT. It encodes CASSPGQGAGELFF.

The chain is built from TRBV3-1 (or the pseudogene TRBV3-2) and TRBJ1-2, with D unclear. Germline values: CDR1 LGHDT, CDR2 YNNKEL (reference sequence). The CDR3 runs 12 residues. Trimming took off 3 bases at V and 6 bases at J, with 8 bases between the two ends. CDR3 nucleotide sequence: TGTGCCAGCAGCCATGGCCGTGATGGCTACACCTTC. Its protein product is CASSHGRDGYTF.